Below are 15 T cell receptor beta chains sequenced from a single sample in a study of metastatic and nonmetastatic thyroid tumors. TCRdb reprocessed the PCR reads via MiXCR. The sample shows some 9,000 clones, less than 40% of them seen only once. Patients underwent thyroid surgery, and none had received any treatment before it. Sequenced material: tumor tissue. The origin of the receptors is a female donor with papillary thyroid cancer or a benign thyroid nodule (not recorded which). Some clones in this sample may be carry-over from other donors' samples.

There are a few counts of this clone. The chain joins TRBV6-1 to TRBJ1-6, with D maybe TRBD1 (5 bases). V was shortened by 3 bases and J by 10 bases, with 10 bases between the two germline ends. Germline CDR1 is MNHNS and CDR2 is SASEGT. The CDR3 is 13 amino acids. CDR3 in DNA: TGTGCCAGCAGTGAGGTGGACAACTCACCCCTCCACTTT. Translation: CASSEVDNSPLHF.

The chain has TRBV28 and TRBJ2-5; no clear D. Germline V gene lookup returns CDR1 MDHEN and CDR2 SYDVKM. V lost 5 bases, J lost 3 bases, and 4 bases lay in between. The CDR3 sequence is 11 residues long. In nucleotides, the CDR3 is TGTGCCAGCAGTATAAAAGAGACCCAGTACTTC. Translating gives CASSIKETQYF.

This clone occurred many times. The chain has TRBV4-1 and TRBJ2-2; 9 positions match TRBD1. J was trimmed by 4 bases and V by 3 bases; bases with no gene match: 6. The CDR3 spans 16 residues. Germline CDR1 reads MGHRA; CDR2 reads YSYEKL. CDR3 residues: CASSQGPGQGTGELFF. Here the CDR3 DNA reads TGCGCCAGCAGCCAGGGTCCGGGACAGGGCACCGGGGAGCTGTTTTTT.

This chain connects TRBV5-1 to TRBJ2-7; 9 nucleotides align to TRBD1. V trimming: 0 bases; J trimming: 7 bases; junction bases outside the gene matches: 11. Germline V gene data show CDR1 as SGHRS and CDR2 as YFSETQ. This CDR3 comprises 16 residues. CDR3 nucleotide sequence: TGCGCCAGCAGCTTGGCCTTAGGACAGGGGTCATGGGAGCAGTACTTC. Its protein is CASSLALGQGSWEQYF.

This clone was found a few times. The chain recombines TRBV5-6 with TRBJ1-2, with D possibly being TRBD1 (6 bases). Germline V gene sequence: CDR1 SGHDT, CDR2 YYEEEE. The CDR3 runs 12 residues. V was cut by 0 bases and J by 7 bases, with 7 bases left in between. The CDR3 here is CASSLGGPGYTF. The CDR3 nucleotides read TGTGCCAGCAGCTTGGGGGGGCCTGGCTACACCTTC.

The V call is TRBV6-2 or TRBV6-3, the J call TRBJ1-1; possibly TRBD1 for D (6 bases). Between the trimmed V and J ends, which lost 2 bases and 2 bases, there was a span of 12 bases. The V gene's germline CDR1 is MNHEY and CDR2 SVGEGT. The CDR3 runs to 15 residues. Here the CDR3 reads CASSYLDSLNTEAFF. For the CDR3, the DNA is TGTGCCAGCAGTTACCTGGACAGTTTAAACACTGAAGCTTTCTTT.

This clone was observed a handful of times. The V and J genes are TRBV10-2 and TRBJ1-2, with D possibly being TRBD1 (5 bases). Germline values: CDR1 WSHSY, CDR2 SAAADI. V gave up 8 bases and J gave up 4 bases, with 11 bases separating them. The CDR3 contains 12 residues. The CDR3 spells CASDQGGYGYTF. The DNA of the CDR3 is TGCGCCAGCGACCAGGGAGGCTATGGCTACACCTTC.

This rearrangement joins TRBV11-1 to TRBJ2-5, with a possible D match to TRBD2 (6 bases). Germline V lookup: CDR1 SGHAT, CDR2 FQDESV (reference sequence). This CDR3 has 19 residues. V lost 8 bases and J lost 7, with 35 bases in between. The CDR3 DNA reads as TGTGCCAGCCATTCTACGGGGGATGGTGTTAAAACTCGGTCTTGGACCCAGTACTTC. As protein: CASHSTGDGVKTRSWTQYF.

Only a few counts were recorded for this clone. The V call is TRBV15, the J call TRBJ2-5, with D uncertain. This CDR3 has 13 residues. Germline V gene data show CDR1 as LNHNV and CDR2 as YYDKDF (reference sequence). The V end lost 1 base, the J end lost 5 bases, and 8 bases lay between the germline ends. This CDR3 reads CATSRGGGETQYF. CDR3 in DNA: TGTGCCACCAGCAGAGGGGGTGGTGAGACCCAGTACTTC.

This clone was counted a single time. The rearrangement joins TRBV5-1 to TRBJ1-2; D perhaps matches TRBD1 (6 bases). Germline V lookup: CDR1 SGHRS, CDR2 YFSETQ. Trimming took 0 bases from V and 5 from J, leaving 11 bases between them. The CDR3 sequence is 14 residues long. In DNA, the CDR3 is TGCGCCAGCAGCTTGGGGACAGCGAGTTATGGCTACACCTTC. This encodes CASSLGTASYGYTF.

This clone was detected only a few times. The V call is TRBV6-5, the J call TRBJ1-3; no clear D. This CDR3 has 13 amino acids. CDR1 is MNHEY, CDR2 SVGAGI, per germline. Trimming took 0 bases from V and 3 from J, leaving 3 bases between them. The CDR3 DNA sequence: TGTGCCAGCAGTTACTCGCGTGGAAACACCATATATTTT. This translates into CASSYSRGNTIYF.

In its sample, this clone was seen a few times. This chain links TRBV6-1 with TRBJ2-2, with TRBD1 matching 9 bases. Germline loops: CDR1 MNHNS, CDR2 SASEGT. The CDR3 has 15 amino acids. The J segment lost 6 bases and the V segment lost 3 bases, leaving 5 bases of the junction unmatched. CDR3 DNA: TGTGCCAGCAGTGAGTGGGACAGGGCCTCCGGGGAGCTGTTTTTT. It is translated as CASSEWDRASGELFF.

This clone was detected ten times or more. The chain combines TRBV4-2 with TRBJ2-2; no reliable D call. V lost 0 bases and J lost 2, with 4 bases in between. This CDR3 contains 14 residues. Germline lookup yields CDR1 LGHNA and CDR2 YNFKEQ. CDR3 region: CASSQEGNTGELFF. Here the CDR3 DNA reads TGTGCCAGCAGCCAAGAGGGTAACACCGGGGAGCTGTTTTTT.

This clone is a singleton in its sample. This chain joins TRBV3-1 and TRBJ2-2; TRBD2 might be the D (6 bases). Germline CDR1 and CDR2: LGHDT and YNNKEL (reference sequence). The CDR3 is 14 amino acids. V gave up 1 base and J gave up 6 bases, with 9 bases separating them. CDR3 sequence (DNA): TGTGCCAGCAGCCAAGGCGGGGAGTCCGGGGAGCTGTTTTTT. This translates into CASSQGGESGELFF.

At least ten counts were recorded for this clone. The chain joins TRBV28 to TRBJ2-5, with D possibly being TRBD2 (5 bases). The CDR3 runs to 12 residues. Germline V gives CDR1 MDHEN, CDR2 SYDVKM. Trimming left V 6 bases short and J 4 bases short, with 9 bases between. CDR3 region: CASSGLVETQYF. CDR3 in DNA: TGTGCCAGCAGCGGACTGGTAGAGACCCAGTACTTC.